This T cell receptor (beta chain) derives from a study of control samples from healthy donors and cancer patients. Produced via immunoSEQ multiplex PCR; TCRdb's table is partial and in-frame only. Here the sample spans more than 150,000 clones, over 80% being singletons. This clone has a handful of counts. This CDR3 spans 14 amino acids. The germline gives CDR1 SQVTM, CDR2 ANQGSEA. V lost 4 bases and J lost 0; bases outside the gene matches: 4. The source is a man between 18 and 35 years old in good health. Source material: blood. The chain links TRBV29-1 to TRBJ2-3; 7 bases fit TRBD2. The CDR3 spells CSVAGGDSTDTQYF. In DNA form, the CDR3 reads TGCAGCGTTGCGGGAGGAGATAGCACAGATACGCAGTATTTT.